In this sample, the clone carrying this T cell receptor (beta chain) turned up a few times. The target antigen is unknown. An equimolar mix of two oligonucleotides served as the beta constant-region primer for TRBC1 and TRBC2. Four rounds of PCR amplified the ligated cDNA using nested alpha and beta constant-region primers plus SP2. A single record per CDR3 protein comes from TCRdb applying MiXCR to the UMI-ligation and nested PCR reads. The table lists around 140,000 distinct CDR3 sequences, approximately 20% of them singletons, with approximately 0.58% in the top ten. Cells stained for CD3, CD4, CD8, CD45RA and CD27 were sorted into four subsets. This sample is drawn from a study of naive and memory T cell subsets. Study results and caveats: Each distinct alpha or beta sequence counts as one clonotype. Especially in CD8 cells, naive repertoires contained a few larger clonotypes, possibly CD45RA-re-expressing memory cells.

The V gene's germline CDR1 is MGHRA and CDR2 YSYEKL. This CDR3 region has 16 residues. The junction had 5 bases not matched to a gene; V was cut back by 4 bases and J by 4 bases. Sequencing was performed on naive CD8+ T cells from blood. This TCR was recovered from a human donor in good health. This rearrangement joins TRBV4-1 to TRBJ2-1; TRBD2 agrees at 12 bases. As DNA, the CDR3 is TGCGCCAGCAGCCCGACTAGCGGGAGCTCATACAATGAGCAGTTCTTC. Translation gives CASSPTSGSSYNEQFF.